This section outlines one TCR beta chain sequence together with its context. What it binds is not known. This entry is derived from a study of cytomegalovirus exposure and HLA in healthy donors. Overall study findings and caveats: The authors later found most CMV-associated TCR beta chains appeared HLA-restricted. A link between a missense DCLRE1C variant and TCR beta V- and J-gene trimming emerged from a later analysis.

V dropped 3 bases and J dropped 3; count of bases not matched to a gene: 9. The germline CDR1 and CDR2 sequences are PRHDT and FYEKMQ (reference sequence). This CDR3 has 16 residues. Use of 60 Vbeta and 13 Jbeta primers characterized the PCR. Libraries were prepared by immunoSEQ multiplex PCR; TCRdb keeps only in-frame clonotypes and omits some of them. The table records 100,000 to 150,000 clones, approximately 78% of them present only once. The receptor comes from a man in his thirties or forties in good health and CMV-seropositive. The specimen sequenced was PBMCs. The chain employs TRBV13 and TRBJ2-5; 8 bases are shared with TRBD1. CDR3 coding DNA: TGTGCCAGCAGCTTTACCGACAGGGGCGCTGAAGAGACCCAGTACTTC. This encodes CASSFTDRGAEETQYF.